What follows are 30 T cell receptor beta chains derived from one specimen sequenced in a study of human T cells and chemical hapten exposure. Documented time point: patch test 3, about 24 weeks after DPC sensitization. Treatment reported: therapeutic diphenylcyclopropenone sensitization with weekly scalp DPC. TCRdb processed the RACE reads anew with MiXCR; each CDR3 protein has one entry. This sample has over 70,000 distinct CDR3 sequences, with approximately 10% found just once. Sequences were derived from whole blood, sampled in connection with sensitization to the hapten diphenylcyclopropenone (DPC). These receptors originate from a young woman with alopecia areata. Some clones in this sample may be carry-over from other donors' samples.

This clonotype was observed at least ten times. This chain links TRBV11-2 with TRBJ2-5; no reliable D call. The CDR3 contains 13 residues. Trimming pared 1 base from V and 2 bases from J, leaving 5 bases between. Germline values: CDR1 SGHAT, CDR2 FQNNGV. CDR3 loop: CASSLGTQETQYF. The DNA for the CDR3 is TGTGCCAGCAGCTTAGGTACACAAGAGACCCAGTACTTC. Filled out from reference TRBV11-2 and TRBJ2-5, the complete variable domain reads EAGVAQSPRYKIIEKRQSVAFWCNPISGHATLYWYQQILGQGPKLLIQFQNNGVVDDSQLPKDRFSAERLKGVDSTLKIQPAKLEDSAVYLCASSLGTQETQYFGPGTRLLVL.

This clonotype showed up many times. V gene TRBV24-1 combines with J gene TRBJ1-2; D remains ambiguous. CDR3 length: 15 amino acids. Trimming removed 4 bases at V and 11 bases at J, with 22 bases between. Germline V lookup: CDR1 KGHDR, CDR2 SFDVKD. The DNA of the CDR3 is TGTGCCACCAGTGAGGGAGCGGCAGACGAAGTAAGTTACACCTTC. It encodes CATSEGAADEVSYTF.

In its sample, this clonotype was seen a few times. The rearrangement joins TRBV20-1 to TRBJ1-5, with 7 bases aligning to TRBD1. Germline V gene data show CDR1 as DFQATT and CDR2 as SNEGSKA (reference sequence). This CDR3 has 15 residues. J lost 6 bases, V lost 4 bases, and 12 bases had no gene match. DNA of the CDR3: TGCAGTGCTACCCCTCTTGACAGGGAAAGTCAGCCCCAGCATTTT. It yields the protein CSATPLDRESQPQHF.

This clonotype was counted only a few times. The rearrangement joins TRBV9 to TRBJ2-1; the D is unclear. CDR1 is SGDLS, CDR2 YYNGEE, per germline. The CDR3 length is 13 residues. The ends were cut back, 4 bases at V and 7 bases at J, with 12 bases in the middle. The CDR3 protein is CASSPRLGNEQFF. CDR3 coding DNA: TGTGCCAGCAGCCCGAGACTGGGAAATGAGCAGTTCTTC.

This clonotype has at least ten counts. The CDR3 reads CASSYLEGSGANVLTF. The DNA for the CDR3 is TGTGCCAGCAGTTACTTGGAAGGCTCTGGGGCCAACGTCCTGACTTTC. The chain has TRBV6-2 or TRBV6-3 and TRBJ2-6; D remains ambiguous. V was cut by 1 base and J by 0 bases, with 7 bases left in between. CDR3 length: 16 residues. In germline, CDR1 is MNHEY, CDR2 SVGEGT.

The chain is built from TRBV2 and TRBJ1-6, with unresolved D. The V end lost 7 bases, the J end lost 5 bases, and 12 bases lay between the germline ends. The CDR3 has 14 residues. CDR1 and CDR2 (germline): SNHLY, FYNNEI. The CDR3 nucleotides are TGTGCCAGCACCGACGGGAGAAATAATTCACCCCTCCACTTT. Amino acids: CASTDGRNNSPLHF. Full variable domain (missing parts from reference TRBV2 and TRBJ1-6): EPEVTQTPSHQVTQMGQEVILRCVPISNHLYFYWYRQILGQKVEFLVSFYNNEISEKSEIFDDQFSVERPDGSNFTLKIRSTKLEDSAMYFCASTDGRNNSPLHFGNGTRLTVT.

This clonotype has ten or more counts. The chain has TRBV28 and TRBJ1-5, with 7 nucleotides matching TRBD1. The germline V gene has CDR1 MDHEN and CDR2 SYDVKM. The V gene end was trimmed by 6 bases and the J gene end by 4 bases; junction bases not matched to a gene: 3. The CDR3 consists of 13 residues. For the CDR3, the DNA is TGTGCCAGCAGAAGACAGGGAAATCAGCCCCAGCATTTT. Protein: CASRRQGNQPQHF.

To note about this clonotype: A much more abundant neighbour one base away suggests this may be a read error. The chain links TRBV28 to TRBJ2-6, with 7 bases matching TRBD1. This CDR3 region has 15 residues. Germline lookup yields CDR1 MDHEN and CDR2 SYDVKM. V dropped 6 bases and J dropped 0; count of bases not matched to a gene: 2. In DNA, the CDR3 is TGTGCCAGCAGGGGACAGAACTCTGGGGCCAACGTCCTGACTTTC. Encoded protein: CASRGQNSGANVLTF.

This clonotype was found many times. The rearrangement joins TRBV7-6 to TRBJ1-5; 9 bases match TRBD1. The V and J ends lost 5 bases and 0 bases, in that order; junction bases with no gene match: 5. CDR1 SGHVS and CDR2 FNYEAQ come from the germline V gene. The CDR3 totals 16 residues. CDR3 loop: CASSPDRGYSNQPQHF. CDR3 bases: TGTGCCAGCAGCCCGGACAGGGGCTATAGCAATCAGCCCCAGCATTTT. The variable domain in full, completed from reference TRBV7-6 and TRBJ1-5, reads GAGVSQSPRYKVTKRGQDVALRCDPISGHVSLYWYRQALGQGPEFLTYFNYEAQQDKSGLPNDRFSAERPEGSISTLTIQRTEQRDSAMYRCASSPDRGYSNQPQHFGDGTRLSIL.

This clonotype was picked up a small number of times. V gene TRBV18 combines with J gene TRBJ1-5; D is unresolved. V dropped 5 bases and J dropped 0 bases, with 8 bases sitting between them. The CDR3 extends over 14 amino acids. Germline CDR1 reads KGHSH; CDR2 reads LQKENI. In DNA, the CDR3 is TGTGCCAGCTCAAATCAAGCTAGCAATCAGCCCCAGCATTTT. It encodes CASSNQASNQPQHF.

This clonotype showed up many times. The genes are TRBV6-6 and TRBJ1-1, with D possibly being TRBD1 (5 bases). CDR3 length: 11 residues. Germline V gene sequence: CDR1 MNHNY, CDR2 SVGAGI (reference sequence). V shed 8 bases and J shed 9 bases, with 13 bases lying between them. CDR3 sequence (DNA): TGTGCCAGCGCCAAGGGGTCTCAAGCTTTCTTT. The encoded protein is CASAKGSQAFF.

This clonotype turned up a few times. The J gene is TRBJ2-2, the V gene TRBV3-1; 10 bases match TRBD2. Germline CDR1 and CDR2: LGHDT and YNNKEL (reference sequence). The CDR3 has 19 amino acids. The ends lost 1 base at V and 3 bases at J; junction bases unmatched: 11. The CDR3 here is CASSQGVLAGVLDTGELFF. CDR3 nucleotide sequence: TGTGCCAGCAGCCAAGGGGTTCTAGCGGGAGTCCTAGACACCGGGGAGCTGTTTTTT.

This clonotype has a count of ten or more. V gene TRBV19 combines with J gene TRBJ1-4, with D hard to call. V gave up 3 bases and J gave up 8 bases, with 13 bases separating them. The germline gives CDR1 LNHDA, CDR2 SQIVND (reference sequence). The length of the CDR3 is 14 residues. In DNA, the CDR3 is TGTGCCAGTAGTATTCGGGGAGGTGAAGAAAAACTGTTTTTT. Translation: CASSIRGGEEKLFF. The whole variable domain, remainder taken from reference TRBV19 and TRBJ1-4, is DGGITQSPKYLFRKEGQNVTLSCEQNLNHDAMYWYRQDPGQGLRLIYYSQIVNDFQKGDIAEGYSVSREKKESFPLTVTSAQKNPTAFYLCASSIRGGEEKLFFGSGTQLSVL.

This clonotype was picked up many times. This rearrangement joins TRBV6-6 to TRBJ2-3; 7 bases are a match to TRBD2. CDR3 size: 15 residues. Germline-derived CDR1 and CDR2 are MNHNY and SVGAGI (reference sequence). Trimming took 3 bases from V and 2 from J; bases not matched to a gene: 5. In DNA form, the CDR3 reads TGTGCCAGCAGTTATCCGGGAGGTGACACAGATACGCAGTATTTT. Translation gives CASSYPGGDTDTQYF.

The rearrangement joins TRBV7-2 to TRBJ1-6, with D possibly being TRBD1 (6 bases). The V and J ends lost 3 bases and 8 bases respectively, with 11 bases between them. CDR1 SGHTA and CDR2 FQGNSA come from the germline V gene. This CDR3 spans 14 amino acids. The CDR3, as DNA: TGTGCCAGCAGCTTTGGACAGCCGTATTCACCCCTCCACTTT. Translating it yields CASSFGQPYSPLHF.

This clonotype was observed many times. This chain uses TRBV12-3 or TRBV12-4 with TRBJ2-1; 8 nucleotides match TRBD1. The CDR3 consists of 15 residues. V shed 6 bases, J shed 5 bases, and the junction held 9 bases outside the gene matches. The CDR3 protein is CASRPSGTGHNEQFF. As DNA, the CDR3 is TGTGCCAGCAGGCCTTCCGGGACAGGACACAATGAGCAGTTCTTC.

Concerning this clonotype itself: A much larger clone differs from this one at a single base, so this may be a read error. The CDR3 carries no conserved terminal phenylalanine or tryptophan, so it likely arises from a read error. The rearrangement joins TRBV4-1 to TRBJ2-3; TRBD2 matches 10 bases. The V segment lost 0 bases and the J segment 5 bases; nucleotides outside the gene matches: 8. The CDR3 is 17 residues long. The germline CDR1 and CDR2 sequences are MGHRA and YSYEKL. CDR3 sequence: CASSQEEGTSGVDTQYS. In DNA, the CDR3 is TGCGCCAGCAGCCAAGAAGAGGGCACTAGCGGGGTAGATACGCAGTATTCT.

The sample holds a few counts of this clonotype. The rearrangement uses TRBV20-1 and TRBJ2-2; no reliable D call. CDR3 length: 13 amino acids. Germline V CDR1 and CDR2: DFQATT, SNEGSKA (reference sequence). V lost 1 base to trimming and J lost 7 bases, with 10 bases between them. CDR3 nucleotides: TGCAGTGCTAGAGTTCAGGCCGGCGGGGAGCTGTTTTTT. Its protein product is CSARVQAGGELFF.

In its sample, this clonotype was seen many times. The chain links TRBV19 to TRBJ1-5, with a tentative D call TRBD1 (6 bases). Germline CDR1 is LNHDA and CDR2 is SQIVND (reference sequence). The ends were cut back, 6 bases at V and 9 bases at J, with 18 bases in the middle. The CDR3 sequence is 14 residues long. CDR3 residues: CASSQVTGIRPQHF. DNA of the CDR3: TGTGCCAGTAGCCAAGTTACAGGGATAAGGCCCCAGCATTTT.

V gene TRBV28 combines with J gene TRBJ2-7, with a tentative D call TRBD1 (5 bases). Germline CDR1 MDHEN, CDR2 SYDVKM. V lost 3 bases, J lost 2 bases, and 14 bases lay in between. The CDR3 extends over 15 amino acids. The CDR3 DNA reads TGTGCCAGCAGTTTTGCAGGGTCCCAAACCTACGAGCAGTACTTC. Translation: CASSFAGSQTYEQYF.

This clonotype was counted many times. The chain employs TRBV4-3 and TRBJ1-6, with 9 bases aligning to TRBD1. The germline CDR1 and CDR2 sequences are LGHNA and YSLEER. Trimming removed 0 bases from V and 10 bases from J; junction bases left unmatched: 7. The CDR3 loop spans 16 amino acids. CDR3 amino acids: CASSQDSGTGRSPLHF. The CDR3 bases are TGCGCCAGCAGCCAAGATTCCGGGACAGGGAGGTCACCCCTCCACTTT.

The sample holds many counts of this clonotype. This rearrangement joins TRBV6-5 to TRBJ2-3, with 11 bases aligning to TRBD2. CDR1 is MNHEY, CDR2 SVGAGI, per germline. This CDR3 contains 17 residues. Losses at the gene ends were 5 bases for V and 0 bases for J; bases not matched to a gene: 7. The CDR3 DNA reads TGTGCCAGCAGTGGTGTTAGCGGGAGGGTGAGCACAGATACGCAGTATTTT. Amino acids: CASSGVSGRVSTDTQYF.

As for this clonotype: A read error may be the cause here, since a much bigger clone is one base away. V and J are TRBV2 and TRBJ2-7; the D is unclear. The V gene lost 4 bases and the J gene lost 9 bases, with 10 bases spanning the gap. CDR1 is SNHLY and CDR2 is FYNNEI in the germline V gene. This CDR3 has 11 residues. For the CDR3, the DNA is TGTGCCAGCAGTGTTAATCGGTGGCAGTACTTC. This sequence encodes CASSVNRWQYF.

This clonotype was detected ten times or more. The rearrangement links TRBV7-9 to TRBJ1-5; D is undetermined. V lost 5 bases and J lost 7, with 9 bases in between. This CDR3 contains 12 residues. The germline V gene encodes CDR1 SEHNR and CDR2 FQNEAQ (reference sequence). The CDR3 loop reads CASSTTGQPQHF. The DNA of the CDR3 is TGTGCCAGCAGCACAACGGGCCAGCCCCAGCATTTT.

This clonotype occurred many times. The rearrangement joins TRBV7-9 to TRBJ1-6; 8 bases match TRBD1. The trim removed 2 bases at V and 10 bases at J, leaving 4 bases unmatched. CDR3 length: 14 residues. The V gene's germline CDR1 is SEHNR and CDR2 FQNEAQ (reference sequence). The DNA for the CDR3 is TGTGCCAGCAGCTTAATGACAGGGGACTCACCCCTCCACTTT. Translating it yields CASSLMTGDSPLHF.

The chain employs TRBV6-6 and TRBJ2-2, with 7 bases that match TRBD1. J lost 7 bases, V lost 2 bases, and 7 bases had no gene match. Germline V gene lookup returns CDR1 MNHNY and CDR2 SVGAGI (reference sequence). The CDR3 runs 15 residues. The CDR3 reads CASSYRDSSVGELFF. The DNA of the CDR3 is TGTGCCAGCAGTTACCGGGACAGTTCGGTCGGGGAGCTGTTTTTT.

This clonotype was detected a few times. The chain joins TRBV20-1 to TRBJ1-6; 11 positions agree with TRBD1. The CDR3 is 17 residues long. Germline lookup yields CDR1 DFQATT and CDR2 SNEGSKA (reference sequence). The ends lost 4 bases at V and 5 bases at J; junction bases unmatched: 10. The CDR3 DNA reads as TGCAGTGCTACCCGGACAGGGGGCGCAGTCAATAATTCACCCCTCCACTTT. This translates into CSATRTGGAVNNSPLHF.

The sample holds a few counts of this clonotype. V and J are TRBV7-6 and TRBJ2-2; no clear D gene. CDR1 is SGHVS, CDR2 FNYEAQ, per germline. Trimming shortened V by 3 bases and J by 7 bases, and 3 bases separated the two germline ends. The length of the CDR3 is 11 residues. DNA for the CDR3: TGTGCCAGCAGCTTTGGCGGGGAGCTGTTTTTT. As protein: CASSFGGELFF.

In regard to this clonotype: This could be a read error, since a much larger clone is one nucleotide away. In DNA form, the CDR3 reads TGTGCCAGCAGCCGGAGTAGGGCAAGAGCGAACACCGGGGAGCTGGTTTTT. This sequence encodes CASSRSRARANTGELVF. The chain employs TRBV27 and TRBJ2-2; TRBD2 might be the D (5 bases). The CDR3 is 17 amino acids. Germline lookup yields CDR1 MNHEY and CDR2 SMNVEV (reference sequence).

This clonotype came up a few times. The rearrangement uses TRBV28 and TRBJ2-7, with D perhaps TRBD1 (5 bases). Germline CDR1 is MDHEN and CDR2 is SYDVKM. This CDR3 comprises 13 residues. V lost 6 bases and J 2 bases, leaving 11 bases between the germline ends. CDR3 in amino acids: CASSPDRTYEQYF. CDR3 bases: TGTGCCAGCAGCCCCGACAGAACCTACGAGCAGTACTTC.